This entry lists 7 T cell receptor beta chains sequenced from one sample in a study of cytomegalovirus exposure and HLA in healthy donors. 13 Jbeta primers and 60 Vbeta primers were used for the PCR. The table came from immunoSEQ multiplex PCR; TCRdb's copy has only in-frame clones and leaves some out. The table records about 130,000 clones, approximately 85% of them present only once. Material for sequencing was PBMCs. These receptors originate from a male donor in good health and CMV-seropositive.

This chain joins TRBV28 and TRBJ1-4, with 7 bases fitting TRBD1. The junction had 8 bases not matched to a gene; V was cut back by 3 bases and J by 7 bases. This CDR3 has 15 residues. Germline CDR1 is MDHEN and CDR2 is SYDVKM. The CDR3 loop is CASSFLTGLGEKLFF. CDR3 in DNA: TGTGCCAGCAGTTTCCTGACAGGGTTGGGTGAAAAACTGTTTTTT.

V and J are TRBV29-1 and TRBJ2-1, with unresolved D. Germline CDR1 is SQVTM and CDR2 is ANQGSEA. Trimming left V 6 bases short and J 7 bases short, with 13 bases between. This CDR3 spans 12 amino acids. CDR3 protein: CSVAKFGNEQFF. The CDR3 region has the DNA TGCAGCGTAGCTAAATTCGGGAATGAGCAGTTCTTC.

The chain couples TRBV28 to TRBJ2-1, with 8 bases matching TRBD1. The length of the CDR3 is 14 residues. Per the germline V gene, CDR1 is MDHEN and CDR2 is SYDVKM. With 3 bases clipped from V and 10 bases from J, the junction kept 8 bases outside the gene matches. In nucleotides, the CDR3 is TGTGCCAGCAGTTTCAGGGACAGGCTTTTGGAGCAGTTCTTC. This codes for CASSFRDRLLEQFF.

The chain couples TRBV27 to TRBJ1-1; 7 bases agree with TRBD1. V lost 3 bases to trimming and J lost 4 bases; unmatched junction nucleotides: 5. CDR1 and CDR2 (germline): MNHEY, SMNVEV (reference sequence). This CDR3 region has 14 residues. CDR3 residues: CASSFAGGSTEAFF. In nucleotides, the CDR3 is TGTGCCAGCAGTTTTGCAGGGGGAAGCACTGAAGCTTTCTTT.

The chain employs TRBV19 and TRBJ1-1; TRBD1 might be the D (5 bases). Per the germline V gene, CDR1 is LNHDA and CDR2 is SQIVND (reference sequence). Deletions cut 7 bases from V and 0 bases from J, with 15 bases between. This CDR3 has 15 amino acids. The CDR3 is CASKTDPIMNTEAFF. For the CDR3, the DNA is TGTGCCAGTAAGACAGACCCGATTATGAACACTGAAGCTTTCTTT.

The chain joins TRBV4-3 to TRBJ2-7; tentative D call: TRBD2 (5 bases). The V and J ends lost 1 base and 5 bases respectively, with 9 bases between them. Germline CDR1 and CDR2: LGHNA and YSLEER. CDR3 length equals 13 residues. The DNA for the CDR3 is TGCGCCAGCAGCCAAGTCCACGGGAACGAGCAGTACTTC. Translation: CASSQVHGNEQYF.

V is TRBV7-9 and J is TRBJ2-1; D might be TRBD2 (7 bases). The V end was cut by 6 bases, the J end by 7 bases, with 25 bases between. CDR1 is SEHNR, CDR2 FQNEAQ, per germline (reference sequence). The CDR3 totals 17 residues. The CDR3, as DNA: TGTGCCAGCAGAGGGGGGCGGGAGAAGGTTTTGGGTAATGAGCAGTTCTTC. This sequence encodes CASRGGREKVLGNEQFF.